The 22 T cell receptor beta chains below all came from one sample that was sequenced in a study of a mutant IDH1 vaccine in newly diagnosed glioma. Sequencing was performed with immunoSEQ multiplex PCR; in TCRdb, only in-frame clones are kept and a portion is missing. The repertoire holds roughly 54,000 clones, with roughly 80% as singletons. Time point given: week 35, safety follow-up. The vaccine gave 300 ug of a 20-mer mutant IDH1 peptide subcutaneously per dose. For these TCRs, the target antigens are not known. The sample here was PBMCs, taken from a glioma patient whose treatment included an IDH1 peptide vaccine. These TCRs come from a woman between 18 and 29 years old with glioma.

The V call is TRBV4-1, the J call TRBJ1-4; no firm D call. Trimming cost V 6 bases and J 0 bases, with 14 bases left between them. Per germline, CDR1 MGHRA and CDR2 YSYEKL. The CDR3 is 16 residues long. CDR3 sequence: CASRFQDASTNEKLFF. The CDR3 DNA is TGCGCCAGCAGGTTTCAGGACGCTTCAACTAATGAAAAACTGTTTTTT.

CDR3 sequence (DNA): TGTGCCAGCAGTCCCGGGAGCTCCTACGAGCAGTACTTC. As protein: CASSPGSSYEQYF. This chain joins TRBV6-5 and TRBJ2-7, with a possible D match to TRBD2 (6 bases). Germline V lookup: CDR1 MNHEY, CDR2 SVGAGI. This CDR3 region has 13 residues. V was clipped by 5 bases and J by 0 bases, with 8 bases between them.

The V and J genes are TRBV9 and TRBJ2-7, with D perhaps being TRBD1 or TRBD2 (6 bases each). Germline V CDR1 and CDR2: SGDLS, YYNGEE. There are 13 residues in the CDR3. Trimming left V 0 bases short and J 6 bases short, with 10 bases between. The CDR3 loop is CASSVGGGGEQYF. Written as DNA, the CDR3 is TGTGCCAGCAGCGTAGGAGGGGGAGGCGAGCAGTACTTC. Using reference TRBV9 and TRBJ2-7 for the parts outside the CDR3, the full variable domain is DSGVTQTPKHLITATGQRVTLRCSPRSGDLSVYWYQQSLDQGLQFLIQYYNGEERAKGNILERFSAQQFPDLHSELNLSSLELGDSALYFCASSVGGGGEQYFGPGTRLTVT.

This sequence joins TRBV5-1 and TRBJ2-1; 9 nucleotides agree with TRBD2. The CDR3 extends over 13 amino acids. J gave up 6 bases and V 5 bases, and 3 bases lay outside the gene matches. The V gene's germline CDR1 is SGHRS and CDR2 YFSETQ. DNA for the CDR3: TGCGCCAGCAGGCGGGGGGGCCTCAATGAGCAGTTCTTC. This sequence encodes CASRRGGLNEQFF.

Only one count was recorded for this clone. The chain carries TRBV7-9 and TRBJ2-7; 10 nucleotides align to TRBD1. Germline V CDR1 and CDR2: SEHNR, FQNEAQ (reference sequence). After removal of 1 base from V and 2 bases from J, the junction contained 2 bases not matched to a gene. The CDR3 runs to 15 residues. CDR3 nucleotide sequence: TGTGCCAGCAGCTTAGTGGGGACAGGGGCCTACGAGCAGTACTTC. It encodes CASSLVGTGAYEQYF.

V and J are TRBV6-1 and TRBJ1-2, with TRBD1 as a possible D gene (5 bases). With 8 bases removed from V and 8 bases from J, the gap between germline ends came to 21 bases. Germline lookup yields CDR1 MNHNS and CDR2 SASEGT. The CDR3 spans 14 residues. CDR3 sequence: CASLTLRGSWGYTF. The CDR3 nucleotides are TGTGCCAGCCTTACCTTGAGGGGATCTTGGGGCTACACCTTC.

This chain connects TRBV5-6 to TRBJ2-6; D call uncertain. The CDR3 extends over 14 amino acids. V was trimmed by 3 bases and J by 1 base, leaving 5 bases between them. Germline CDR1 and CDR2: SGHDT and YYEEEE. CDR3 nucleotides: TGTGCCAGCAGCTACGGATCTGGGGCCAACGTCCTGACTTTC. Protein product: CASSYGSGANVLTF.

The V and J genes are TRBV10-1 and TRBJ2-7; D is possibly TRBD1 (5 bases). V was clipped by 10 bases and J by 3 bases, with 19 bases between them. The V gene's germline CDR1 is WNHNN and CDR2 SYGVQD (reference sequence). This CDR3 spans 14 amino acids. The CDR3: CATMGQLWVYEQYF. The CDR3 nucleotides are TGCGCCACCATGGGGCAACTCTGGGTCTACGAGCAGTACTTC.

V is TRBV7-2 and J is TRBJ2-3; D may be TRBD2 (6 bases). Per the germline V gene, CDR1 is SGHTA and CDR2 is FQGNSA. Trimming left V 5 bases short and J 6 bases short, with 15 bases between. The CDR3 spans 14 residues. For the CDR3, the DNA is TGTGCCAGCAGCATCTTGGGGGGTCAGGATACGCAGTATTTT. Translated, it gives CASSILGGQDTQYF.

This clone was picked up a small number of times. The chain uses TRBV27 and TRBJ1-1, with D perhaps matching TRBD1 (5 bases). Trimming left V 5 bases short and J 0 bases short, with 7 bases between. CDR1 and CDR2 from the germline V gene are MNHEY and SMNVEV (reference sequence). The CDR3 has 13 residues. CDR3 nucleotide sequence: TGTGCCAGCAGTCAGACAGTGAACACTGAAGCTTTCTTT. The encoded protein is CASSQTVNTEAFF.

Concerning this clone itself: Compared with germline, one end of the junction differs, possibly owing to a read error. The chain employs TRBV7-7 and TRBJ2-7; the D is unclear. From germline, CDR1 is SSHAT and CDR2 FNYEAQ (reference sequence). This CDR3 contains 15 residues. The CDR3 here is CASSASWDPGHEQYF. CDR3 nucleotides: TGTGCTAGCAGCGCTAGTTGGGATCCGGGCCACGAGCAGTACTTC. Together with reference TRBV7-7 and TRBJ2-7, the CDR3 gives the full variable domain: GAGVSQSPRYKVTKRGQDVTLRCDPISSHATLYWYQQALGQGPEFLTYFNYEAQPDKSGLPSDRFSAERPEGSISTLTIQRTEQRDSAMYRCASSASWDPGHEQYFGPGTRLTVT.

CDR3: CASSGRATDTQYF. For the CDR3, the DNA is TGTGCCAGCAGCGGGAGGGCCACAGATACGCAGTATTTT. The chain combines TRBV5-6 with TRBJ2-3, with 7 bases that match TRBD2. CDR1 is SGHDT and CDR2 is YYEEEE in the germline V gene. This CDR3 region has 13 residues. J gave up 2 bases and V 4 bases, and 1 base lay outside the gene matches. Full variable domain (missing parts from reference TRBV5-6 and TRBJ2-3): DAGVTQSPTHLIKTRGQQVTLRCSPKSGHDTVSWYQQALGQGPQFIFQYYEEEERQRGNFPDRFSGHQFPNYSSELNVNALLLGDSALYLCASSGRATDTQYFGPGTRLTVL.

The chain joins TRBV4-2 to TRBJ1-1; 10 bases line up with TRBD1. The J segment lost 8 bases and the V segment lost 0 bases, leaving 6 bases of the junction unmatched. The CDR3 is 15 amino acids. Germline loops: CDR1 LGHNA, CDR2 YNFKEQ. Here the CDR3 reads CASSQDGTGALEAFF. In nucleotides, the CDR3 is TGTGCCAGCAGCCAAGATGGGACAGGGGCCCTCGAAGCTTTCTTT.

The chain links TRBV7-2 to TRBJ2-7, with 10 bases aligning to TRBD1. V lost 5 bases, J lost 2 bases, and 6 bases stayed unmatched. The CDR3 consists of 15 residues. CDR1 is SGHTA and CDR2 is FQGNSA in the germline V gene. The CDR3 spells CASSLPGQGAYEQYF. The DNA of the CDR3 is TGTGCCAGCAGCCTACCCGGACAGGGGGCCTACGAGCAGTACTTC.

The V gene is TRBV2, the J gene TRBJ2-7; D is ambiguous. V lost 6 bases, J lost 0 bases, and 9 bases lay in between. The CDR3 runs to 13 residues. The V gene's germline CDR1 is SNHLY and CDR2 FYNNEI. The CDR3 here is CASSPPISYEQYF. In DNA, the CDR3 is TGTGCCAGCAGCCCCCCTATCTCCTACGAGCAGTACTTC.

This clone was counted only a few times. In DNA, the CDR3 is TGTGCCAGCAGCTTTCCTACAGGGCTGGGGACTGAAGCTTTCTTT. Protein: CASSFPTGLGTEAFF. V usage is TRBV5-4 and J usage is TRBJ1-1, with D maybe TRBD1 (6 bases). With 2 bases removed from V and 5 bases from J, the gap between germline ends came to 16 bases. This CDR3 has 15 residues. Germline CDR1 and CDR2: SGHNT and YYREEE (reference sequence).

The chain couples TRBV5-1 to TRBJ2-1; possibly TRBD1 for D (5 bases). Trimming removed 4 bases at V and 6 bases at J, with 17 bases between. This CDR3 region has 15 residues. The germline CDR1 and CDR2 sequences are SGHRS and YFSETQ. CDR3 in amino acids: CASSRTFEVSNEQFF. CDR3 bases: TGCGCCAGCAGCAGGACATTCGAGGTGTCCAATGAGCAGTTCTTC.

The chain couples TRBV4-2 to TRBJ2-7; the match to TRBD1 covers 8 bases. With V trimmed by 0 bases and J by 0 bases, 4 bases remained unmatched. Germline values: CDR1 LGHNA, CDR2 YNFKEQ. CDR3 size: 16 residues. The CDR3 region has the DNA TGTGCCAGCAGCCAAGAAGGGGACAGGAGCTCCTACGAGCAGTACTTC. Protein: CASSQEGDRSSYEQYF.

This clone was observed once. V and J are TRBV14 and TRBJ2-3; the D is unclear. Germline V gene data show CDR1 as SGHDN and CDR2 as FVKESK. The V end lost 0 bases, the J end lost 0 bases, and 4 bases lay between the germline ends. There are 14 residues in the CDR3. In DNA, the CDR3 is TGTGCCAGCAGCCAAGAAGGGAGCACAGATACGCAGTATTTT. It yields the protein CASSQEGSTDTQYF.

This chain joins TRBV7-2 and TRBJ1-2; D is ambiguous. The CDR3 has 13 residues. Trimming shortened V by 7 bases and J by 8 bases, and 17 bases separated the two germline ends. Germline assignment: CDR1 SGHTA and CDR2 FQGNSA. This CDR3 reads CASTLGSVRGYTF. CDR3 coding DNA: TGTGCCAGCACCCTAGGGAGTGTTCGCGGCTACACCTTC.

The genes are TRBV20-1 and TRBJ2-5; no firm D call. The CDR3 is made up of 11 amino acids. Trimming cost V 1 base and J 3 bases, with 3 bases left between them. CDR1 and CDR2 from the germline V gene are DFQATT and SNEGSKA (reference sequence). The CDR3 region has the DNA TGCAGTGCTAGAGGTGAAGAGACCCAGTACTTC. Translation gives CSARGEETQYF.

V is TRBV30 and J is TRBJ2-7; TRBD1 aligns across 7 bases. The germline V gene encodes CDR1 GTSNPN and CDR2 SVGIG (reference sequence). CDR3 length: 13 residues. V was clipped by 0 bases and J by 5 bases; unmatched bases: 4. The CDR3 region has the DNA TGTGCCTGGAGTGTAAGGGGGCGGAACGAGCAGTACTTC. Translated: CAWSVRGRNEQYF.